This is a list of T cell receptor beta chains from one sample in a study of cytomegalovirus exposure and HLA in healthy donors. TCRdb keeps only in-frame clones here, not all; method: immunoSEQ multiplex PCR. The table includes around 180,000 clones, roughly 88% detected once. The sequencing input was PBMCs. The receptors derive from a woman between 18 and 29 years old in good health and CMV-seronegative. The CDR3 runs from the conserved cysteine through the conserved F or W. D genes are given only for firm matches. The size entry is marked missing in some rows and otherwise reads once, few, many or a size class.

NA TRBJ2-1 12 TRBV6-5 NA CASRGQGNEQFF TGTGCCAGCAGAGGGCAGGGCAATGAGCAGTTCTTC
NA TRBJ2-3 17 TRBV4-1 once CASSQDPLRDYTDTQYF TGCGCCAGCAGCCAAGATCCTTTGCGGGATTACACAGATACGCAGTATTTT
NA TRBJ1-2 13 TRBV4-2 NA CASSQAGNYGYTF TGTGCCAGCAGCCAAGCGGGGAACTATGGCTACACCTTC
TRBD1 TRBJ2-2 17 TRBV19 NA CASSTTRQGARFGELFF TGTGCCAGTAGTACCACGAGACAGGGAGCAAGATTCGGGGAGCTGTTTTTT
TRBD1 TRBJ1-5 19 TRBV5-1 NA CASSLVPSGQGNGYQPQHF TGCGCCAGCAGCTTGGTCCCCTCAGGACAGGGCAACGGCTATCAGCCCCAGCATTTT
NA TRBJ1-6 17 TRBV6-1 NA CASSENSRATGNSPLHF TGTGCCAGCAGTGAGAATTCCAGGGCGACGGGCAATTCACCCCTCCACTTT
NA TRBJ1-3 15 TRBV5-6 few CASSLGRGSGNTIYF TGTGCCAGCAGCTTGGGTAGGGGCTCTGGAAACACCATATATTTT
NA TRBJ2-2 13 TRBV11-1 NA CASSFQGTGELFF TGTGCCAGCAGCTTTCAGGGAACCGGGGAGCTGTTTTTT
NA TRBJ1-5 15 TRBV15 NA CATSRDKGYNQPQHF TGTGCCACCAGCAGAGATAAGGGGTACAATCAGCCCCAGCATTTT
TRBD2 TRBJ2-3 14 TRBV5-4 NA CASSSWTSQDTQYF TGTGCCAGCAGCTCTTGGACTAGTCAAGATACGCAGTATTTT
TRBD1 TRBJ2-1 12 TRBV11-2 NA CASSFGRQGEFF TGTGCCAGCAGCTTCGGTCGACAGGGCGAGTTCTTC
NA TRBJ2-7 12 TRBV12-5 NA CASGSRVWEQYF TGTGCTAGTGGTTCCCGGGTGTGGGAGCAGTACTTC
TRBD1 TRBJ2-7 15 TRBV19 NA CASSIGRDSDYEQYF TGTGCCAGTAGTATTGGTCGGGACAGTGACTACGAGCAGTACTTC
TRBD1 TRBJ2-1 18 TRBV14 once CASSQETTGIRVGNEQFF TGTGCCAGCAGCCAAGAGACGACAGGGATAAGGGTTGGGAATGAGCAGTTCTTC
TRBD2 TRBJ2-7 14 TRBV5-6 once CASSTGSGRREQYF TGTGCCAGCAGTACGGGTAGCGGGAGAAGAGAGCAGTACTTC
TRBD2 TRBJ2-1 12 TRBV10-2 NA CASSSSGNEQFF TGCGCCAGCAGTTCTAGCGGGAATGAGCAGTTCTTC
TRBD1 TRBJ2-7 15 TRBV2 NA CASRYLTGGSYEQYF TGTGCCAGCAGGTACCTGACAGGGGGATCCTACGAGCAGTACTTC
TRBD1 TRBJ1-2 16 TRBV2 NA CASSKSGQGAFYGYTF TGTGCCAGCAGTAAATCGGGACAGGGGGCGTTCTATGGCTACACCTTC
NA TRBJ2-1 15 TRBV6-4 NA CASSVSTSSYNEQFF TGTGCCAGCAGCGTCTCGACTAGCTCCTACAATGAGCAGTTCTTC
TRBD1 TRBJ2-7 15 TRBV15 NA CATSVDRGRMDEQYF TGTGCCACCAGCGTAGACAGGGGGCGGATGGACGAGCAGTACTTC
TRBD2 TRBJ2-1 20 TRBV7-8 NA CASSLASTSVKTESYNEQFF TGTGCCAGCAGCTTAGCCTCGACTAGCGTGAAAACGGAATCCTACAATGAGCAGTTCTTC
NA TRBJ1-3 16 TRBV5-1 NA CASSLGGTPSGNTIYF TGCGCCAGCAGCTTGGGAGGAACCCCCTCTGGAAACACCATATATTTT
TRBD1 TRBJ2-7 17 TRBV19 NA CASSMGTVLQYSDEQYF TGTGCCAGTAGTATGGGGACAGTTCTCCAGTACAGTGACGAGCAGTACTTC